Following are 32 T cell receptor beta chains from one sample sequenced in a study of T cell responses to AZD1222 COVID-19 vaccine. Generated by immunoSEQ multiplex PCR, the TCRdb table keeps only in-frame clones and is missing some. The table records around 96,000 clones, around 84% of them present only once. Sequencing used peripheral blood, obtained 28 days after the second AZD1222 dose. All receptors come from an adult who received the AZD1222 COVID-19 vaccine.

The V call is TRBV4-1, the J call TRBJ1-2; TRBD1 matches 7 bases. The CDR3 has 13 amino acids. V was clipped by 3 bases and J by 4 bases; unmatched bases: 2. CDR1 MGHRA and CDR2 YSYEKL come from the germline V gene. In nucleotides, the CDR3 is TGCGCCAGCAGCCAGGGACAGTTCTATGGCTACACCTTC. Translation: CASSQGQFYGYTF.

The rearrangement joins TRBV5-1 to TRBJ2-2; TRBD2 aligns across 9 bases. In germline, CDR1 is SGHRS, CDR2 YFSETQ. The V and J ends lost 6 bases and 5 bases, in that order; junction bases with no gene match: 11. The CDR3 sequence is 16 residues long. The CDR3 nucleotides are TGCGCCAGCACCCCAGGGGGGACTAGCCGTACCGGGGAGCTGTTTTTT. This gives the protein CASTPGGTSRTGELFF.

The chain employs TRBV7-3 and TRBJ2-3; 9 bases match TRBD1. Losses at the gene ends were 5 bases for V and 2 bases for J; bases not matched to a gene: 2. The CDR3 sequence is 14 residues long. Germline loops: CDR1 SGHTA, CDR2 FQGTGA. CDR3 residues: CASSPQGATDTQYF. In DNA, the CDR3 is TGTGCCAGCAGCCCACAGGGGGCCACAGATACGCAGTATTTT.

V usage is TRBV28 and J usage is TRBJ2-7, with a possible D match to TRBD2 (6 bases). The CDR3 loop spans 14 amino acids. V lost 8 bases to trimming and J lost 6 bases, with 20 bases between them. Germline V gene lookup returns CDR1 MDHEN and CDR2 SYDVKM. The CDR3 sequence: CASGGTSGIGEQYF. The CDR3 DNA reads TGTGCCAGCGGAGGGACCTCAGGGATTGGCGAGCAGTACTTC. Filled out from reference TRBV28 and TRBJ2-7, the complete variable domain reads DVKVTQSSRYLVKRTGEKVFLECVQDMDHENMFWYRQDPGLGLRLIYFSYDVKMKEKGDIPEGYSVSREKKERFSLILESASTNQTSMYLCASGGTSGIGEQYFGPGTRLTVT.

The chain is built from TRBV28 and TRBJ1-1; D may be TRBD1 (6 bases). Germline V gene sequence: CDR1 MDHEN, CDR2 SYDVKM. The CDR3 consists of 15 residues. Trimming removed 6 bases from V and 4 bases from J, with 18 bases in between. For the CDR3, the DNA is TGTGCCAGCAGCCGCCGAGAAGGGGGTGTCACTGAAGCTTTCTTT. It yields the protein CASSRREGGVTEAFF.

V usage is TRBV6-6 and J usage is TRBJ2-7; D is undetermined. The germline V and J ends were trimmed by 4 bases and 1 base, with 8 bases remaining between them. CDR1 and CDR2 (germline): MNHNY, SVGAGI (reference sequence). The CDR3 is 13 amino acids. The CDR3 nucleotides read TGTGCCAGCAGTTCCGGAGTTTCCTACGAGCAGTACTTC. Translated, it gives CASSSGVSYEQYF.

V usage is TRBV27 and J usage is TRBJ2-7; 7 nucleotides agree with TRBD1. The CDR3 runs 16 residues. Unmatched junction bases numbered 10, after V lost 5 bases and J lost 0 bases. Germline V gene lookup returns CDR1 MNHEY and CDR2 SMNVEV (reference sequence). The CDR3 coding sequence is TGTGCCAGCAGTCACCGTCCGGGACAGCGCTCCTACGAGCAGTACTTC. It codes for CASSHRPGQRSYEQYF.

This chain uses TRBV6-1 with TRBJ1-3; D unclear. V was shortened by 1 base and J by 4 bases, with 8 bases between the two germline ends. CDR3 length: 14 residues. Per the germline V gene, CDR1 is MNHNS and CDR2 is SASEGT. Here the CDR3 DNA reads TGTGCCAGCAGTGAAGAGGCGTGGGGAAACACCATATATTTT. It specifies CASSEEAWGNTIYF.

The genes are TRBV6-4 and TRBJ2-2; 9 bases map to TRBD1. There are 14 residues in the CDR3. V was clipped by 4 bases and J by 3 bases; unmatched bases: 0. Germline values: CDR1 MRHNA, CDR2 SNTAGT. The CDR3 here is CASSGTGDTGELFF. The CDR3 DNA follows: TGTGCCAGCAGTGGGACAGGGGACACCGGGGAGCTGTTTTTT.

This clone was detected only once. The chain recombines TRBV9 with TRBJ1-1, with D maybe TRBD1 (5 bases). Germline V gene sequence: CDR1 SGDLS, CDR2 YYNGEE. The CDR3 covers 13 residues. Between the trimmed V and J ends, which lost 3 bases and 1 base, there was a span of 7 bases. The chain's CDR3 is CASSGRANTEAFF. The CDR3 DNA follows: TGTGCCAGCAGCGGCAGGGCGAACACTGAAGCTTTCTTT.

The rearrangement uses TRBV6-5 and TRBJ1-2; 9 positions match TRBD1. V was pared by 7 bases and J by 6 bases, with 12 bases of the junction left unmatched. Germline CDR1 reads MNHEY; CDR2 reads SVGAGI. The CDR3 spans 15 residues. CDR3 DNA: TGTGCCAGCACCCGACAGGGGGTTGGCGAGAATGGCTACACCTTC. Translating gives CASTRQGVGENGYTF.

This chain uses TRBV20-1 with TRBJ2-7; no firm D call. V lost 3 bases, J lost 5 bases, and 14 bases lay in between. In germline, CDR1 is DFQATT, CDR2 SNEGSKA (reference sequence). This CDR3 has 13 residues. The CDR3 bases are TGCAGTGCTAGTTTTAGCCTCAGGAACGAGCAGTACTTC. Translating gives CSASFSLRNEQYF.

The chain recombines TRBV18 with TRBJ2-3; 7 bases match TRBD1. From germline, CDR1 is KGHSH and CDR2 LQKENI. J lost 3 bases, V lost 2 bases, and 8 bases had no gene match. The length of the CDR3 is 16 residues. This CDR3 reads CASSPTWARGTDTQYF. The CDR3 DNA reads TGTGCCAGCTCACCAACGTGGGCCAGGGGGACAGATACGCAGTATTTT. The variable domain in full, completed from reference TRBV18 and TRBJ2-3, reads NAGVMQNPRHLVRRRGQEARLRCSPMKGHSHVYWYRQLPEEGLKFMVYLQKENIIDESGMPKERFSAEFPKEGPSILRIQQVVRGDSAAYFCASSPTWARGTDTQYFGPGTRLTVL.

The rearrangement uses TRBV7-2 and TRBJ1-5, with 7 nucleotides matching TRBD1. CDR1 SGHTA and CDR2 FQGNSA come from the germline V gene. The CDR3 is 15 residues long. The ends lost 4 bases at V and 3 bases at J; junction bases unmatched: 6. The DNA of the CDR3 is TGTGCCAGCAGCTCGGGACAGCTCCTCAATCAGCCCCAGCATTTT. Amino acids: CASSSGQLLNQPQHF.

The rearrangement links TRBV28 to TRBJ2-7, with TRBD2 matching over 10 bases. Germline V gives CDR1 MDHEN, CDR2 SYDVKM. This CDR3 has 14 amino acids. Trimming removed 5 bases from V and 0 bases from J; junction bases left unmatched: 1. CDR3 amino acids: CASSRLAGSYEQYF. The CDR3 DNA reads TGTGCCAGCAGTCGACTAGCGGGCTCCTACGAGCAGTACTTC.

This clone was detected once. J is TRBJ1-6 and V is TRBV5-1; D possibly corresponds to TRBD1 (5 bases). There are 14 residues in the CDR3. V was cut by 2 bases and J by 10 bases, with 13 bases left in between. Germline lookup yields CDR1 SGHRS and CDR2 YFSETQ. Here the CDR3 DNA reads TGCGCCAGCAGCTTTGAGGGTGGGGGGTCACCCCTCCACTTT. Translated, it gives CASSFEGGGSPLHF.

This clone was detected only a few times. The rearrangement links TRBV10-3 to TRBJ1-1; a weak D match, TRBD1 (5 bases). The germline V gene encodes CDR1 ENHRY and CDR2 SYGVKD. The length of the CDR3 is 14 residues. Between the trimmed V and J ends, which lost 4 bases and 2 bases, there was a span of 11 bases. CDR3 nucleotides: TGTGCCATCAGTGGGAATCAGGGAAACACTGAAGCTTTCTTT. This codes for CAISGNQGNTEAFF.

The V gene is TRBV3-1 (or the pseudogene TRBV3-2), the J gene TRBJ1-1, with a weak D call TRBD1 (6 bases). V lost 0 bases and J lost 0, with 14 bases in between. Germline CDR1 reads LGHDT; CDR2 reads YNNKEL (reference sequence). This CDR3 region has 17 residues. CDR3 residues: CASSQDQGQPMNTEAFF. DNA for the CDR3: TGTGCCAGCAGCCAAGATCAAGGACAGCCCATGAACACTGAAGCTTTCTTT.

The CDR3 sequence is CASSEERAGGNTIYF. DNA for the CDR3: TGTGCCAGCAGTGAAGAAAGGGCCGGTGGAAACACCATATATTTT. V and J are TRBV2 and TRBJ1-3; D gene unclear. The CDR3 totals 15 residues. CDR1 is SNHLY, CDR2 FYNNEI, per germline. The V end lost 1 base, the J end lost 3 bases, and 10 bases lay between the germline ends.

The V gene is TRBV7-2, the J gene TRBJ1-2; a possible D gene is TRBD1 (6 bases). CDR3 length: 16 amino acids. The germline gives CDR1 SGHTA, CDR2 FQGNSA. V was cut by 2 bases and J by 3 bases, with 16 bases left in between. The CDR3 nucleotides are TGTGCCAGCAGCTTATCCTGGTCGGCAGGGGACTATGGCTACACCTTC. It is translated as CASSLSWSAGDYGYTF.

This clone was counted once. The chain links TRBV12-3 or TRBV12-4 to TRBJ2-7; tentative D call: TRBD1 (6 bases). Between the trimmed V and J ends, which lost 6 bases and 1 base, there was a span of 10 bases. The CDR3 is made up of 13 amino acids. As DNA, the CDR3 is TGTGCCAGCAGCGAACAGGGATCCTACGAGCAGTACTTC. Its protein product is CASSEQGSYEQYF.

This chain joins TRBV6-1 and TRBJ1-4, with 7 bases that match TRBD1. The CDR3 is 19 residues long. Trimming at V came to 4 bases and at J to 1 base, leaving 15 bases not matched to a gene. The germline V gene has CDR1 MNHNS and CDR2 SASEGT. CDR3 DNA sequence: TGTGCCAGCAGTGCAATTCTAGGGGGCTTCGGGGAAACTAATGAAAAACTGTTTTTT. Protein sequence: CASSAILGGFGETNEKLFF.

The V and J genes are TRBV4-1 and TRBJ2-1; D call uncertain. This CDR3 contains 17 residues. The V gene's germline CDR1 is MGHRA and CDR2 YSYEKL. V was trimmed by 1 base and J by 3 bases, leaving 16 bases between them. This CDR3 is CASSQVFTERSYNEQFF. In nucleotides, the CDR3 is TGCGCCAGCAGCCAAGTTTTTACAGAAAGAAGCTACAATGAGCAGTTCTTC.

This clone was seen once. Other nucleotide sequences in the sample specify the same CDR3. The CDR3 loop is CASTRGNTGELFF. Written as DNA, the CDR3 is TGTGCCAGTACGCGGGGTAACACCGGGGAGCTGTTTTTT. The chain has TRBV19 and TRBJ2-2; a weak D match, TRBD2 (6 bases). V was pared by 7 bases and J by 2 bases, with 8 bases between. The CDR3 extends over 13 amino acids. Germline CDR1 LNHDA, CDR2 SQIVND (reference sequence).

This clone came up a few times. This rearrangement joins TRBV3-1 (or the pseudogene TRBV3-2) to TRBJ1-1; no reliable D call. Germline values: CDR1 LGHDT, CDR2 YNNKEL (reference sequence). The CDR3 runs to 13 residues. V lost 6 bases and J 1 base, leaving 9 bases between the germline ends. The CDR3 bases are TGTGCCAGCAGGTCTGAGTCGAACACTGAAGCTTTCTTT. Protein sequence: CASRSESNTEAFF.

This chain connects TRBV5-1 to TRBJ1-2; TRBD1 agrees at 7 bases. Germline lookup yields CDR1 SGHRS and CDR2 YFSETQ. This CDR3 contains 14 residues. V lost 0 bases, J lost 8 bases, and 7 bases stayed unmatched. CDR3 bases: TGCGCCAGCAGCTTGGTGGAGGGGGCGCAGGGCTACACCTTC. Protein: CASSLVEGAQGYTF.

The V gene is TRBV6-6, the J gene TRBJ1-6; D might be TRBD1 (6 bases). This CDR3 contains 15 residues. V was clipped by 7 bases and J by 7 bases, with 17 bases between them. CDR1 MNHNY and CDR2 SVGAGI come from the germline V gene (reference sequence). CDR3 DNA sequence: TGTGCCAGCACGGGGGGCCGGGGCGAGAATTCACCCCTCCACTTT. Translation: CASTGGRGENSPLHF.

This clone showed up just once. The chain carries TRBV7-9 and TRBJ2-5, with D possibly being TRBD1 (6 bases). This CDR3 has 14 amino acids. Trimming left V 5 bases short and J 1 base short, with 11 bases between. Germline assignment: CDR1 SEHNR and CDR2 FQNEAQ (reference sequence). CDR3 sequence reads: CASSGTNSQETQYF. In DNA form, the CDR3 reads TGTGCCAGCAGCGGGACAAATTCCCAAGAGACCCAGTACTTC.

V and J are TRBV28 and TRBJ1-1; D gene unclear. V was cut by 6 bases and J by 11 bases, with 10 bases left in between. The CDR3 extends over 10 amino acids. Germline V gene sequence: CDR1 MDHEN, CDR2 SYDVKM. The CDR3 loop is CASSAGYAFF. In nucleotides, the CDR3 is TGTGCCAGCAGCGCGGGATACGCTTTCTTT.

The J gene is TRBJ2-1, the V gene TRBV7-9; 9 bases are a match to TRBD2. This CDR3 contains 15 residues. Per the germline V gene, CDR1 is SEHNR and CDR2 is FQNEAQ (reference sequence). With V trimmed by 2 bases and J by 6 bases, 5 bases remained unmatched. The CDR3 sequence: CASSLRLAGLNEQFF. Written as DNA, the CDR3 is TGTGCCAGCAGCTTACGGCTAGCGGGACTCAATGAGCAGTTCTTC.

V gene TRBV4-3 combines with J gene TRBJ2-7, with a possible D match to TRBD2 (6 bases). The V end lost 1 base, the J end lost 0 bases, and 16 bases lay between the germline ends. This CDR3 has 17 amino acids. Germline CDR1 and CDR2: LGHNA and YSLEER. For the CDR3, the DNA is TGCGCCAGCAGCCAAGTGGGTTTTGGGGGGAGCTCCTACGAGCAGTACTTC. It encodes CASSQVGFGGSSYEQYF.

J is TRBJ2-3 and V is TRBV28; D may be TRBD2 (6 bases). Germline CDR1 is MDHEN and CDR2 is SYDVKM. With 5 bases removed from V and 2 bases from J, the gap between germline ends came to 14 bases. This CDR3 spans 15 amino acids. The CDR3 reads CASSLPGGTTDTQYF. In DNA form, the CDR3 reads TGTGCCAGCAGTCTTCCGGGCGGGACCACAGATACGCAGTATTTT.